This TCR beta chain was obtained from a study of cytomegalovirus exposure and HLA in healthy donors. Findings of the study overall: Segments of the TCR beta V type were, in most cases, productive about 87% or about 30% of the time in an earlier analysis.

The junction had 8 bases not matched to a gene; V was cut back by 2 bases and J by 8 bases. CDR1 SGHTS and CDR2 YDEGEE come from the germline V gene. The CDR3 loop spans 15 amino acids. In nominal health when sampled, donors likely had unrecorded immune exposures nonetheless. A multiplex PCR was run with 60 Vbeta primers and 13 Jbeta primers. Measured with immunoSEQ multiplex PCR; TCRdb has only the in-frame clones, and not every one. This table holds some 90,000 clones, around 68% found once. As for this clone: What it binds is unknown.

This rearrangement joins TRBV5-8 to TRBJ1-4, with 8 nucleotides matching TRBD1. This TCR was sampled from a man in his fifties in good health and CMV-seronegative. The sequenced material came from PBMCs. CDR3 loop: CASSFGQGEWEKLFF. In DNA, the CDR3 is TGTGCCAGCAGCTTCGGACAGGGCGAATGGGAAAAACTGTTTTTT.